This TCR beta chain was captured in a study of OX40 agonist ivuxolimab in advanced cancers. The overall study: Patients receiving dose escalation had hepatocellular carcinoma, melanoma, renal cell or head and neck cancer. From about 23 to 85 years was the age range, with a mean of roughly 64 years, and over 70% were male.

Peripheral blood came from all dose cohorts at three timepoints. Study observations and caveats: Certain nonresponders additionally had low normalized T-cell clonal expansion.

As for this clone: No antigen is known for it.

Germline assignment: CDR1 PRHDT and CDR2 FYEKMQ (reference sequence). Trimming pared 5 bases from V and 6 bases from J, leaving 8 bases between. The CDR3 runs to 12 residues. Assay: immunoSEQ multiplex PCR; the TCRdb copy retains only in-frame clones and omits some. There are about 50,000 clones in the sample; roughly 89% occur only once, and around 6% lies in the top ten. The receptor was derived from an adult with an advanced solid tumor such as melanoma, head and neck, liver or kidney cancer. The chain is built from TRBV13 and TRBJ2-1; unclear D gene. This material consisted of CD4+ or CD8+ T cells sorted from blood, taken in a trial of the OX40 agonist ivuxolimab. CDR3 amino acids: CASSPLTNEQFF. The DNA for the CDR3 is TGTGCCAGCAGCCCCCTCACCAATGAGCAGTTCTTC.